What follows describes a single T cell receptor (beta chain). Its antigen is as yet unknown. Looked up from germline, CDR1 is LNHNV and CDR2 is YYDKDF (reference sequence). The V end lost 1 base, the J end lost 4 bases, and 13 bases lay between the germline ends. The CDR3 runs 16 residues. Reverse transcription of all isolated RNA meant that expressed TCRB transcripts were sequenced. Assay: immunoSEQ multiplex PCR; the TCRdb copy retains only in-frame clones and omits some. The sample includes approximately 16,000 clones, roughly 72% seen only once; the top ten take roughly 0.77%. This sample stems from a study of beta chain features in type 1 diabetes. Background on the study: No age, gender or cell yield differences were seen between patients and healthy donors. Fewer than 140,000,000 sorted cells were examined across all samples. Findings and caveats of the study: All four CD4+ subsets from Type 1 diabetes patients carried moderately but significantly shorter TCRB CDR3s.

The sample was stem cell memory CD4+ T cells from blood. The clonotype originates from a man aged 30 to 39 with type 1 diabetes. The J gene is TRBJ1-4, the V gene TRBV15; D possibly corresponds to TRBD1 (6 bases). The CDR3: CATSRGTGRVNEKLFF. CDR3 DNA: TGTGCCACCAGCAGAGGAACAGGGAGAGTTAATGAAAAACTGTTTTTT.